The 26 T cell receptor beta chains listed next were all sequenced from one sample in a study of cytomegalovirus exposure and HLA in healthy donors. Primers for the PCR totalled 60 Vbeta and 13 Jbeta. Sequencing was performed with immunoSEQ multiplex PCR; in TCRdb, only in-frame clones are kept and a portion is missing. The sample holds around 150,000 clones, 84% seen once. The sequenced sample consisted of PBMCs. The receptors stem from a man between 18 and 29 years old in good health and CMV-seronegative.

V and J are TRBV20-1 and TRBJ2-1; D perhaps matches TRBD2 (6 bases). The CDR3 has 11 amino acids. V gave up 6 bases and J gave up 8 bases, with 11 bases separating them. The germline V gene encodes CDR1 DFQATT and CDR2 SNEGSKA (reference sequence). For the CDR3, the DNA is TGCAGTGCGGGTCAGCGGGATGAGCAGTTCTTC. Translated: CSAGQRDEQFF.

V is TRBV18 and J is TRBJ1-3, with D perhaps matching TRBD1 (6 bases). With 1 base removed from V and 8 bases from J, the gap between germline ends came to 9 bases. CDR1 and CDR2 (germline): KGHSH, LQKENI. This CDR3 spans 13 amino acids. In DNA form, the CDR3 reads TGTGCCAGCTCACCACGAGGGGGGGACACCATATATTTT. Amino acid sequence: CASSPRGGDTIYF.

The chain joins TRBV30 to TRBJ1-4; TRBD1 might be the D (6 bases). V was trimmed by 2 bases and J by 14 bases, leaving 12 bases between them. Germline CDR1 and CDR2: GTSNPN and SVGIG (reference sequence). The CDR3 is made up of 11 amino acids. The CDR3 protein is CAWSLGGELFF. In nucleotides, the CDR3 is TGTGCCTGGAGTCTAGGGGGTGAGCTGTTTTTT.

Here the CDR3 DNA reads TGTGCCAGCAGTGCTGGGAGACAAGAGACCCAGTACTTC. Translation: CASSAGRQETQYF. The rearrangement uses TRBV2 and TRBJ2-5, with D maybe TRBD2 (5 bases). The V end was cut by 4 bases, the J end by 2 bases, with 8 bases between. CDR3 size: 13 residues. Germline V gives CDR1 SNHLY, CDR2 FYNNEI.

The rearrangement joins TRBV7-9 to TRBJ1-4; TRBD1 aligns across 7 bases. The CDR3 runs 15 residues. V dropped 5 bases and J dropped 8; count of bases not matched to a gene: 11. The germline V gene encodes CDR1 SEHNR and CDR2 FQNEAQ (reference sequence). In DNA, the CDR3 is TGTGCCAGCAGCCTTTTGACAGGGTTGGGGGAAAAACTGTTTTTT. Its protein product is CASSLLTGLGEKLFF.

The chain links TRBV19 to TRBJ1-1; D is unresolved. Deletions cut 5 bases from V and 1 base from J, with 14 bases between. The CDR3 consists of 15 residues. The V gene's germline CDR1 is LNHDA and CDR2 SQIVND (reference sequence). CDR3 sequence (DNA): TGTGCCAGTAGTCCTTGGGAGAAAGCGAACACTGAAGCTTTCTTT. Its translation is CASSPWEKANTEAFF.

The V and J genes are TRBV5-1 and TRBJ2-1; D ambiguous. The CDR3 is 16 residues long. Germline V gene sequence: CDR1 SGHRS, CDR2 YFSETQ. The V end lost 5 bases, the J end lost 2 bases, and 17 bases lay between the germline ends. CDR3 coding DNA: TGCGCCAGCAGATACCGGAGCGCGACGACCTACAATGAGCAGTTCTTC. Encoded protein: CASRYRSATTYNEQFF.

This chain links TRBV5-1 with TRBJ1-5; perhaps TRBD1 as D (6 bases). Deletions cut 4 bases from V and 1 base from J, with 15 bases between. CDR1 SGHRS and CDR2 YFSETQ come from the germline V gene. The length of the CDR3 is 16 residues. CDR3 protein: CASSPGGGGSNQPQHF. CDR3 nucleotides: TGCGCCAGCAGCCCCGGAGGGGGAGGGAGCAATCAGCCCCAGCATTTT.

This clone was seen a single time. The rearrangement links TRBV29-1 to TRBJ1-1; D perhaps matches TRBD1 (5 bases). The CDR3 spans 15 residues. Germline V gene lookup returns CDR1 SQVTM and CDR2 ANQGSEA. Deletions cut 4 bases from V and 1 base from J, with 16 bases between. The CDR3 DNA follows: TGCAGCGTTGGGGGCACCCTTAAGGGGAACACTGAAGCTTTCTTT. Its protein product is CSVGGTLKGNTEAFF.

This rearrangement joins TRBV9 to TRBJ2-5, with TRBD2 matching over 14 bases. With V trimmed by 4 bases and J by 11 bases, 13 bases remained unmatched. Germline CDR1 and CDR2: SGDLS and YYNGEE. The CDR3 spans 16 residues. The CDR3 reads CASSPLRETSGREQYF. For the CDR3, the DNA is TGTGCCAGCAGCCCCCTCCGGGAGACTAGCGGGAGGGAGCAGTACTTC. Using reference TRBV9 and TRBJ2-5 for the parts outside the CDR3, the full variable domain is DSGVTQTPKHLITATGQRVTLRCSPRSGDLSVYWYQQSLDQGLQFLIQYYNGEERAKGNILERFSAQQFPDLHSELNLSSLELGDSALYFCASSPLRETSGREQYFGPGTRLLVL.

The rearrangement links TRBV9 to TRBJ2-3; D gene ambiguous. Germline lookup yields CDR1 SGDLS and CDR2 YYNGEE. The CDR3 contains 13 residues. The V gene lost 0 bases and the J gene lost 5 bases, with 7 bases spanning the gap. CDR3: CASSVDSRDTQYF. The DNA for the CDR3 is TGTGCCAGCAGCGTAGACAGCCGAGATACGCAGTATTTT.

The chain recombines TRBV2 with TRBJ2-7, with D unresolved. The germline V gene encodes CDR1 SNHLY and CDR2 FYNNEI. This CDR3 has 15 residues. Deletions cut 3 bases from V and 0 bases from J, with 12 bases between. The CDR3 DNA reads TGTGCCAGCAGTGATGGCAGGTTACGCTCCTACGAGCAGTACTTC. Translating it yields CASSDGRLRSYEQYF.

This clone has a single count. A much bigger clone sits one base away, suggesting this may be a read error. V and J are TRBV5-1 and TRBJ1-2, with a possible D match to TRBD1 (5 bases). In germline, CDR1 is SGHRS, CDR2 YFSETQ. The CDR3 has 16 residues. The CDR3 loop is CASSLGRGDSNYGHTF. CDR3 sequence (DNA): TGCGCCAGCAGCTTAGGGAGGGGAGATTCTAACTATGGCCACACCTTC.

The rearrangement joins TRBV7-3 to TRBJ2-1; 12 bases map to TRBD2. CDR3 size: 15 residues. With 3 bases clipped from V and 9 bases from J, the junction kept 6 bases outside the gene matches. Germline loops: CDR1 SGHTA, CDR2 FQGTGA. CDR3 bases: TGTGCCAGCAGCTTGTCTAGCGGGGGGGCGAGTGAGCAGTTCTTC. This translates into CASSLSSGGASEQFF.

The chain joins TRBV28 to TRBJ1-6, with 7 bases lining up with TRBD1. Trimming took 6 bases from V and 11 from J; bases not matched to a gene: 7. Germline V gene data show CDR1 as MDHEN and CDR2 as SYDVKM. The CDR3 is 13 amino acids. The CDR3 DNA is TGTGCCAGCAGGAAAACAGGGGCCGCACCCCTCCACTTT. Amino acids: CASRKTGAAPLHF.

The V and J genes are TRBV5-1 and TRBJ2-3; TRBD2 matches at 8 bases. The CDR3 spans 14 residues. Germline-derived CDR1 and CDR2 are SGHRS and YFSETQ. Trimming at V came to 5 bases and at J to 5 bases, leaving 7 bases not matched to a gene. The CDR3 sequence: CASRTPGGVDTQYF. As DNA, the CDR3 is TGCGCCAGCAGGACACCCGGGGGGGTAGATACGCAGTATTTT.

V and J are TRBV7-2 and TRBJ2-7; possible D gene TRBD2, 5 bases. In germline, CDR1 is SGHTA, CDR2 FQGNSA. V was shortened by 10 bases and J by 7 bases, with 23 bases between the two germline ends. The CDR3 is 14 amino acids. The CDR3 here is CATGWLAPRAEQYF. CDR3 bases: TGTGCCACCGGGTGGCTAGCCCCCCGGGCGGAGCAGTACTTC.

In its sample, this clone is medium-sized. V is TRBV7-2 and J is TRBJ1-1; D ambiguous. This CDR3 is built from 12 residues. The ends were cut back, 3 bases at V and 2 bases at J, with 4 bases in the middle. Germline V CDR1 and CDR2: SGHTA, FQGNSA. The CDR3 nucleotides read TGTGCCAGCAGCTTTAAAAACACTGAAGCTTTCTTT. As protein: CASSFKNTEAFF.

CDR3: CASSLSRVEPQHF. The CDR3 nucleotides are TGTGCCAGCAGTTTATCGCGGGTGGAGCCCCAGCATTTT. V and J are TRBV27 and TRBJ1-5; D unclear. The V and J ends lost 0 bases and 8 bases respectively, with 8 bases between them. The CDR3 is 13 residues long. CDR1 and CDR2 from the germline V gene are MNHEY and SMNVEV (reference sequence).

The rearrangement links TRBV7-9 to TRBJ2-5; possibly TRBD2 for D (6 bases). The J call is doubtful: the DNA matches TRBJ2-7 better. CDR1 is SEHNR and CDR2 is FQNEAQ in the germline V gene (reference sequence). The CDR3 length is 14 residues. CDR3 residues: CASSILAGPYEQYF. The CDR3 DNA sequence: TGTGCCAGCAGCATCCTGGCGGGGCCCTACGAGCAGTACTTC.

The J gene is TRBJ1-5, the V gene TRBV30; D possibly corresponds to TRBD1 (5 bases). This CDR3 has 13 residues. From germline, CDR1 is GTSNPN and CDR2 SVGIG (reference sequence). With 0 bases removed from V and 4 bases from J, the gap between germline ends came to 7 bases. This CDR3 is CAWSVQDNQPQHF. As DNA, the CDR3 is TGTGCCTGGAGTGTACAGGATAATCAGCCCCAGCATTTT.

The V gene is TRBV29-1, the J gene TRBJ2-7, with D hard to call. Trimming shortened V by 1 base and J by 0 bases, and 4 bases separated the two germline ends. CDR3 length equals 12 residues. CDR1 and CDR2 (germline): SQVTM, ANQGSEA. This chain's CDR3 is CSVEGASYEQYF. Written as DNA, the CDR3 is TGCAGCGTTGAAGGGGCCTCCTACGAGCAGTACTTC.

The chain couples TRBV29-1 to TRBJ2-1, with 7 bases identical to TRBD2. The CDR3 runs to 11 residues. J lost 9 bases, V lost 7 bases, and 6 bases had no gene match. The germline V gene has CDR1 SQVTM and CDR2 ANQGSEA. The CDR3 is CSGLGGVEQFF. CDR3 in DNA: TGCAGCGGCCTTGGGGGGGTTGAGCAGTTCTTC.

The chain has TRBV27 and TRBJ1-5; D is unclear. Trimming shortened V by 5 bases and J by 3 bases, and 14 bases separated the two germline ends. Germline V gives CDR1 MNHEY, CDR2 SMNVEV (reference sequence). The CDR3 spans 15 residues. This CDR3 reads CASSLVGEANQPQHF. In nucleotides, the CDR3 is TGTGCCAGCAGTCTAGTTGGGGAGGCCAATCAGCCCCAGCATTTT.

The rearrangement uses TRBV5-1 and TRBJ1-1; D ambiguous. Germline CDR1 is SGHRS and CDR2 is YFSETQ. This CDR3 contains 14 residues. V dropped 0 bases and J dropped 1 base, with 7 bases sitting between them. The CDR3 DNA is TGCGCCAGCAGCTTGGGGGAGAGGAACACTGAAGCTTTCTTT. Translated, it gives CASSLGERNTEAFF.

This clone occurred once. V and J are TRBV29-1 and TRBJ1-2; D may be TRBD1 (6 bases). The germline V gene has CDR1 SQVTM and CDR2 ANQGSEA. The V end was cut by 3 bases, the J end by 2 bases, with 22 bases between. The CDR3 loop spans 17 amino acids. The CDR3: CSVDGGEGTSGNYGYTF. The CDR3 nucleotides read TGCAGCGTTGACGGGGGGGAGGGGACAAGTGGGAACTATGGCTACACCTTC.